The 26 T cell receptor beta chains listed next were all sequenced from one sample in a study of blood T cells in healthy people across ages. Next came a second PCR, run for 7 to 11 cycles, which used a sample-barcoded 5' primer along with a J-beta primer mix. Via MiXCR, TCRdb re-called the 5' RACE reads, giving one row per CDR3 protein. The table records about 2 million distinct CDR3 sequences, about 50% of them present only once. Sequenced input: blood. Receptors were obtained from a woman in her forties in good health.

This clonotype was observed a handful of times. J is TRBJ1-4 and V is TRBV4-1, with 7 bases matching TRBD1. Trimming removed 3 bases from V and 8 bases from J; junction bases left unmatched: 9. Germline assignment: CDR1 MGHRA and CDR2 YSYEKL. This CDR3 spans 15 amino acids. CDR3 loop: CASSQLRGPGEKLFF. The CDR3 DNA is TGCGCCAGCAGCCAGCTTAGGGGGCCAGGGGAAAAACTGTTTTTT.

The chain uses TRBV5-1 and TRBJ1-2; 9 bases are shared with TRBD1. Per germline, CDR1 SGHRS and CDR2 YFSETQ. This CDR3 has 15 residues. V shed 4 bases, J shed 6 bases, and the junction held 10 bases outside the gene matches. CDR3 nucleotides: TGCGCCAGCAGCCGTACACCAGACAGGGGGGATGGCTACACCTTC. Amino acid sequence: CASSRTPDRGDGYTF.

On this clonotype itself: One junction end disagrees with the germline gene, perhaps due to a read error. The rearrangement uses TRBV7-2 and TRBJ2-5, with TRBD2 as a possible D gene (5 bases). From germline, CDR1 is SGHTA and CDR2 FQGNSA. The CDR3 has 12 residues. Here the CDR3 reads CAGSLAKETQYF. The CDR3 coding sequence is TGTGCCGGCAGCTTAGCGAAAGAGACCCAGTACTTC.

V is TRBV20-1 and J is TRBJ2-3, with 8 bases that match TRBD2. The germline V gene has CDR1 DFQATT and CDR2 SNEGSKA (reference sequence). After removal of 0 bases from V and 7 bases from J, the junction contained 21 bases not matched to a gene. The CDR3 runs to 19 residues. The CDR3 region is CSARERMRSGGHPINTQYF. The CDR3 DNA reads TGCAGTGCTAGAGAAAGGATGCGGAGCGGGGGCCACCCCATTAATACGCAGTATTTT.

This clonotype was counted a few times. This chain joins TRBV7-2 and TRBJ2-6; the match to TRBD1 covers 12 bases. Germline CDR1 SGHTA, CDR2 FQGNSA. The CDR3 contains 19 residues. The J segment lost 0 bases and the V segment lost 2 bases, leaving 5 bases of the junction unmatched. CDR3 in DNA: TGTGCCAGCAGCTTATCGGGGACAGGGGGCCACTCTGGGGCCAACGTCCTGACTTTC. Its translation: CASSLSGTGGHSGANVLTF.

The V gene is TRBV6-5, the J gene TRBJ2-5, with D tentatively TRBD1 (5 bases). Gene TRBJ2-7 matches the end of the DNA better, so the J call may be wrong. CDR1 is MNHEY and CDR2 is SVGAGI in the germline V gene. CDR3 size: 13 residues. CDR3 DNA sequence: TGTGCCAGCAGCTTCGCAGGGATCTACGAGCAGTACTTC. Protein sequence: CASSFAGIYEQYF.

The chain recombines TRBV3-1 with TRBJ1-5; no reliable D call. CDR1 and CDR2 from the germline V gene are LGHDT and YNNKEL (reference sequence). This CDR3 contains 15 residues. The ends were cut back, 6 bases at V and 3 bases at J, with 15 bases in the middle. Here the CDR3 reads CASSKTDRPNQPQHF. The CDR3 DNA reads TGTGCCAGCAGTAAAACAGACCGACCCAATCAGCCCCAGCATTTT. The full variable domain, rest sourced from reference TRBV3-1 and TRBJ1-5, is DTAVSQTPKYLVTQMGNDKSIKCEQNLGHDTMYWYKQDSKKFLKIMFSYNNKELIINETVPNRFSPKSPDKAHLNLHINSLELGDSAVYFCASSKTDRPNQPQHFGDGTRLSIL.

The chain has TRBV5-1 and TRBJ2-4; no firm D call. V lost 1 base to trimming and J lost 2 bases, with 7 bases between them. Germline CDR1 is SGHRS and CDR2 is YFSETQ. The length of the CDR3 is 14 residues. CDR3 in DNA: TGCGCCAGCAGCTTGCAGGATACCAAAAACATTCAGTACTTC. Its protein product is CASSLQDTKNIQYF. Together with reference TRBV5-1 and TRBJ2-4, the CDR3 gives the full variable domain: KAGVTQTPRYLIKTRGQQVTLSCSPISGHRSVSWYQQTPGQGLQFLFEYFSETQRNKGNFPGRFSGRQFSNSRSEMNVSTLELGDSALYLCASSLQDTKNIQYFGAGTRLSVL.

This clonotype was detected only a few times. This rearrangement joins TRBV28 to TRBJ2-1, with a tentative D call TRBD2 (6 bases). The germline V gene has CDR1 MDHEN and CDR2 SYDVKM. The germline V and J ends were trimmed by 3 bases and 5 bases, with 11 bases remaining between them. This CDR3 is 14 amino acids long. CDR3 sequence reads: CASSFGGLNNEQFF. The CDR3 DNA sequence: TGTGCCAGCAGTTTCGGGGGATTAAACAATGAGCAGTTCTTC.

Comment on this clonotype: As the CDR3 is not closed by the conserved phenylalanine or tryptophan, this likely results from a read error. The DNA is omitted, as the CDR3 cannot be located on it reliably, and the CDR3 follows TCRdb's listing. The chain combines TRBV5-1 with TRBJ2-7; TRBD1 was called by the table and not checked on the DNA. Germline-derived CDR1 and CDR2 are SGHRS and YFSETQ. The CDR3 is 12 residues long, ends included. The CDR3 spells CASSFPGQEKYI.

The chain has TRBV11-1 and TRBJ2-5; 8 nucleotides agree with TRBD2. The CDR3 runs 15 residues. Germline trimming cut 3 bases from V and 5 bases from J; bases unmatched to any gene: 8. CDR1 SGHAT and CDR2 FQDESV come from the germline V gene (reference sequence). The CDR3 spells CASSLHAGGGETQYF. The CDR3 DNA is TGTGCCAGCAGCTTGCATGCGGGGGGAGGCGAGACCCAGTACTTC.

V is TRBV16 and J is TRBJ1-5, with D maybe TRBD1 (5 bases). The CDR3 loop spans 15 amino acids. From germline, CDR1 is KGHSY and CDR2 FQNENV. V was trimmed by 2 bases and J by 4 bases, leaving 12 bases between them. The CDR3 sequence is CASSQISGGNQPQHF. The CDR3 DNA follows: TGTGCCAGCAGCCAAATTTCCGGGGGTAATCAGCCCCAGCATTTT.

The chain employs TRBV25-1 and TRBJ2-7; 9 nucleotides line up with TRBD2. The CDR3 covers 15 residues. The V gene end was trimmed by 4 bases and the J gene end by 4 bases; junction bases not matched to a gene: 8. Germline CDR1 reads MGHDK; CDR2 reads SYGVNS. The CDR3 here is CASSAGAGGLYEQYF. The CDR3 DNA sequence: TGTGCCAGCAGTGCAGGGGCGGGGGGGCTATACGAGCAGTACTTC.

V is TRBV7-2 and J is TRBJ2-7; 10 positions match TRBD2. Germline V lookup: CDR1 SGHTA, CDR2 FQGNSA. Germline trimming cut 5 bases from V and 4 bases from J; bases unmatched to any gene: 11. This CDR3 spans 16 amino acids. The chain's CDR3 is CASSRPRTSGSYEQYF. The CDR3 DNA sequence: TGTGCCAGCAGCCGGCCACGGACTAGCGGTTCATACGAGCAGTACTTC.

The chain has TRBV10-3 and TRBJ2-1; D assignment may be TRBD1 or TRBD2 (6 bases each). Trimming shortened V by 8 bases and J by 5 bases, and 13 bases separated the two germline ends. The CDR3 contains 13 residues. Germline CDR1 ENHRY, CDR2 SYGVKD. CDR3 DNA sequence: TGTGCCATCGGGGGGCACCTCAACAATGAGCAGTTCTTC. Encoded protein: CAIGGHLNNEQFF.

The gene calls are TRBV20-1 and TRBJ1-5; D is unresolved. The CDR3 is 13 amino acids. Germline assignment: CDR1 DFQATT and CDR2 SNEGSKA (reference sequence). Trimming removed 2 bases from V and 0 bases from J, with 5 bases in between. CDR3 nucleotide sequence: TGCAGTGCTAGACAGTTTAGCAATCAGCCCCAGCATTTT. Its protein is CSARQFSNQPQHF.

This clonotype was detected only a few times. This chain connects TRBV4-2 to TRBJ1-6, with D hard to call. Trimming stripped 0 bases from V and 7 bases from J, with 13 bases between. CDR1 and CDR2 (germline): LGHNA, YNFKEQ. The CDR3 is made up of 16 amino acids. The CDR3 protein is CASSQEKGVGNSPLHF. CDR3 nucleotide sequence: TGTGCCAGCAGCCAAGAGAAGGGAGTAGGGAATTCACCCCTCCACTTT.

This chain uses TRBV7-8 with TRBJ2-3; TRBD2 agrees at 12 bases. Trimming at V came to 2 bases and at J to 2 bases, leaving 11 bases not matched to a gene. There are 19 residues in the CDR3. The germline V gene has CDR1 SGHVS and CDR2 FQNEAQ. CDR3 region: CASSLRDPSGGAPTDTQYF. The DNA for the CDR3 is TGTGCCAGCAGCTTAAGGGACCCTAGCGGGGGGGCACCCACAGATACGCAGTATTTT.

The chain uses TRBV12-3 or TRBV12-4 and TRBJ1-1, with a possible D match to TRBD1 (5 bases). The CDR3 contains 21 residues. Between the trimmed V and J ends, which lost 2 bases and 0 bases, there was a span of 28 bases. The chain's CDR3 is CASSLFGTQILTPTVNTEAFF. CDR3 nucleotide sequence: TGTGCCAGCAGTTTATTCGGTACCCAGATACTCACCCCGACAGTGAACACTGAAGCTTTCTTT.

This clonotype was recorded only once. The V and J genes are TRBV2 and TRBJ2-1, with D perhaps TRBD1 or TRBD2 (5 bases each). From germline, CDR1 is SNHLY and CDR2 FYNNEI. Trimming stripped 6 bases from V and 5 bases from J, with 20 bases between. The CDR3 extends over 16 amino acids. CDR3 in amino acids: CASRSAGATVDNEQFF. The CDR3 DNA follows: TGTGCCAGCAGGTCGGCCGGGGCAACCGTTGACAATGAGCAGTTCTTC.

The V and J genes are TRBV29-1 and TRBJ1-1; D unresolved. This CDR3 contains 12 residues. CDR1 is SQVTM and CDR2 is ANQGSEA in the germline V gene. V lost 5 bases to trimming and J lost 3 bases, with 10 bases between them. CDR3: CSVPGGDTEAFF. The CDR3 bases are TGCAGCGTTCCTGGCGGGGACACTGAAGCTTTCTTT.

This clonotype has more than one count but fewer than ten. This chain joins TRBV20-1 and TRBJ1-2, with TRBD1 matching 9 bases. The trim removed 2 bases at V and 0 bases at J, leaving 10 bases unmatched. The CDR3 contains 17 residues. Germline V CDR1 and CDR2: DFQATT, SNEGSKA (reference sequence). CDR3 residues: CSARPPGTGLANYGYTF. CDR3 sequence (DNA): TGCAGTGCTAGACCCCCCGGGACAGGGCTTGCTAACTATGGCTACACCTTC.

This clonotype was counted between two and nine times. This chain joins TRBV7-2 and TRBJ2-3; 9 positions agree with TRBD2. The trim removed 2 bases at V and 3 bases at J, leaving 6 bases unmatched. The CDR3 totals 16 residues. Germline assignment: CDR1 SGHTA and CDR2 FQGNSA. The CDR3 is CASSLQSSGGTDTQYF. The CDR3 DNA sequence: TGTGCCAGCAGCTTACAATCCAGCGGGGGGACAGATACGCAGTATTTT.

V and J are TRBV4-3 and TRBJ2-3; TRBD2 is a possible D gene (7 bases). Deletions cut 0 bases from V and 0 bases from J, with 13 bases between. This CDR3 has 17 amino acids. In germline, CDR1 is LGHNA, CDR2 YSLEER. The CDR3 loop is CASSQDWGGKSTDTQYF. CDR3 nucleotides: TGCGCCAGCAGCCAAGATTGGGGGGGCAAAAGCACAGATACGCAGTATTTT.

The chain carries TRBV9 and TRBJ1-6; possible D gene TRBD1, 5 bases. Deletions cut 4 bases from V and 10 bases from J, with 15 bases between. The CDR3 sequence is 14 residues long. CDR1 and CDR2 from the germline V gene are SGDLS and YYNGEE. In DNA, the CDR3 is TGTGCCAGCAGCTCCCCGGACCGGGGGTCACCCCTCCACTTT. Translation gives CASSSPDRGSPLHF.

This clonotype was counted between two and nine times. The chain has TRBV19 and TRBJ2-4; 7 nucleotides match TRBD1. The CDR3 runs to 16 residues. V lost 3 bases and J lost 8; bases outside the gene matches: 13. The germline V gene encodes CDR1 LNHDA and CDR2 SQIVND (reference sequence). The CDR3 loop reads CASSILVSGQGDIQYF. The DNA for the CDR3 is TGTGCCAGTAGTATCCTTGTTTCCGGTCAGGGGGACATTCAGTACTTC.